These 23 T cell receptor beta chains originate from one sample sequenced in a study of technical replicates of blood from a few donors. TCRdb keeps only in-frame clones here, not all; method: immunoSEQ multiplex PCR. Here the sample spans some 62,000 clones, about 87% being singletons. The sample taken for sequencing was PBMCs. These receptors came from a human donor in good health. Some clones in this sample may be carry-over from other donors' samples.

V and J are TRBV5-6 and TRBJ1-3; D is undetermined. Germline V gives CDR1 SGHDT, CDR2 YYEEEE. Trimming shortened V by 6 bases and J by 5 bases, and 12 bases separated the two germline ends. The length of the CDR3 is 13 residues. In DNA, the CDR3 is TGTGCCAGCACATACAGAAACAGAAACACCATATATTTT. Its translation is CASTYRNRNTIYF.

The chain is built from TRBV10-3 and TRBJ2-1, with TRBD1 as a possible D gene (6 bases). From germline, CDR1 is ENHRY and CDR2 SYGVKD. This CDR3 spans 16 amino acids. Trimming pared 11 bases from V and 0 bases from J, leaving 20 bases between. Here the CDR3 DNA reads TGTGCCGTGGCCGAAAACAGGGAGAGCTCCTACAATGAGCAGTTCTTC. Its protein is CAVAENRESSYNEQFF.

The chain uses TRBV6-5 and TRBJ2-7; D might be TRBD2 (5 bases). Germline V gene lookup returns CDR1 MNHEY and CDR2 SVGAGI. V gave up 6 bases and J gave up 5 bases, with 17 bases separating them. The CDR3 is 14 residues long. CDR3 residues: CASSLAGEGDEQYF. DNA of the CDR3: TGTGCCAGCAGCCTAGCCGGGGAAGGTGACGAGCAGTACTTC.

The V gene is TRBV18, the J gene TRBJ1-1, with D possibly matching TRBD1 (5 bases). Germline assignment: CDR1 KGHSH and CDR2 LQKENI. CDR3 length: 14 residues. The V and J ends lost 0 bases and 5 bases respectively, with 10 bases between them. The CDR3 loop reads CASSPPVGRTEAFF. CDR3 sequence (DNA): TGTGCCAGCTCACCACCGGTGGGGCGTACTGAAGCTTTCTTT.

The chain couples TRBV2 to TRBJ2-7; tentative D call: TRBD1 (6 bases). CDR3 length: 14 amino acids. Germline V gene data show CDR1 as SNHLY and CDR2 as FYNNEI. V was trimmed by 7 bases and J by 5 bases, leaving 18 bases between them. The CDR3 coding sequence is TGTGCCAGCACACAACAACAGGGATTAAACGAGCAGTACTTC. The encoded protein is CASTQQQGLNEQYF.

The CDR3 protein is CASSLSSESDTQYF. CDR3 in DNA: TGCGCCAGCAGCTTGTCCTCTGAGTCAGATACGCAGTATTTT. V is TRBV5-1 and J is TRBJ2-3, with unresolved D. V gave up 1 base and J gave up 4 bases, with 10 bases separating them. Germline V gene data show CDR1 as SGHRS and CDR2 as YFSETQ. This CDR3 is built from 14 residues.

The genes are TRBV5-1 and TRBJ2-2; 7 nucleotides line up with TRBD2. V was pared by 4 bases and J by 3 bases, with 3 bases of the junction left unmatched. Per germline, CDR1 SGHRS and CDR2 YFSETQ. The CDR3 loop spans 14 amino acids. The CDR3 spells CASSPRGDTGELFF. The CDR3 DNA follows: TGCGCCAGCAGCCCCCGGGGGGACACCGGGGAGCTGTTTTTT. Full variable domain (rest looked up from reference TRBV5-1 and TRBJ2-2): KAGVTQTPRYLIKTRGQQVTLSCSPISGHRSVSWYQQTPGQGLQFLFEYFSETQRNKGNFPGRFSGRQFSNSRSEMNVSTLELGDSALYLCASSPRGDTGELFFGEGSRLTVL.

The count of this clone is one. The chain recombines TRBV6-5 with TRBJ1-3; no clear D. The CDR3 runs 14 residues. The ends were cut back, 2 bases at V and 2 bases at J, with 7 bases in the middle. Germline CDR1 and CDR2: MNHEY and SVGAGI. DNA for the CDR3: TGTGCCAGCAGTTACAGTGGCACTGGAAACACCATATATTTT. Protein: CASSYSGTGNTIYF.

The chain joins TRBV30 to TRBJ1-2, with 9 bases aligning to TRBD1. The trim removed 5 bases at V and 2 bases at J, leaving 0 bases unmatched. CDR1 and CDR2 (germline): GTSNPN, SVGIG (reference sequence). There are 12 residues in the CDR3. The CDR3 bases are TGTGCCTGGGGGACAGGGAACTATGGCTACACCTTC. Residues: CAWGTGNYGYTF.

V and J are TRBV4-1 and TRBJ2-5; no definite D call. The CDR3 is made up of 13 amino acids. Germline CDR1 is MGHRA and CDR2 is YSYEKL. Trimming shortened V by 5 bases and J by 0 bases, and 7 bases separated the two germline ends. The CDR3 region is CASSFRYQETQYF. The CDR3, as DNA: TGCGCCAGCAGCTTCCGGTACCAAGAGACCCAGTACTTC.

This clone was seen a single time. The chain carries TRBV9 and TRBJ2-1, with 8 bases lining up with TRBD2. Germline CDR1 SGDLS, CDR2 YYNGEE. The CDR3 extends over 16 amino acids. The V segment lost 3 bases and the J segment 8 bases; nucleotides outside the gene matches: 13. The CDR3 nucleotides are TGTGCCAGCAGCGCCACGACTAGCGTCGGTGGGTATGAGCAGTTCTTC. Translation: CASSATTSVGGYEQFF.

V is TRBV7-7 and J is TRBJ2-1; TRBD2 matches 9 bases. Trimming at V came to 5 bases and at J to 7 bases, leaving 9 bases not matched to a gene. Germline CDR1 SSHAT, CDR2 FNYEAQ (reference sequence). The CDR3 totals 15 residues. Here the CDR3 reads CASSPGPSGMNEQFF. The CDR3 region has the DNA TGTGCCAGCAGCCCAGGCCCTAGCGGGATGAATGAGCAGTTCTTC. The entire variable domain, with the rest obtained from reference TRBV7-7 and TRBJ2-1, is as follows: GAGVSQSPRYKVTKRGQDVTLRCDPISSHATLYWYQQALGQGPEFLTYFNYEAQPDKSGLPSDRFSAERPEGSISTLTIQRTEQRDSAMYRCASSPGPSGMNEQFFGPGTRLTVL.

The V and J genes are TRBV4-2 and TRBJ2-3, with a possible D match to TRBD1 (5 bases). Germline CDR1 LGHNA, CDR2 YNFKEQ. Trimming shortened V by 4 bases and J by 5 bases, and 13 bases separated the two germline ends. The CDR3 sequence is 14 residues long. As DNA, the CDR3 is TGTGCCAGCAGCCTAGGAAGGGGTCGAGATACGCAGTATTTT. Protein sequence: CASSLGRGRDTQYF.

The rearrangement joins TRBV11-1 to TRBJ2-6, with a possible D match to TRBD1 (6 bases). The CDR3 contains 16 residues. V was trimmed by 5 bases and J by 2 bases, leaving 13 bases between them. CDR1 is SGHAT and CDR2 is FQDESV in the germline V gene (reference sequence). CDR3: CASSLEDRAGANVLTF. The CDR3 nucleotides are TGTGCCAGCAGCCTCGAGGACAGAGCTGGGGCCAACGTCCTGACTTTC.

The chain links TRBV6-5 to TRBJ2-5, with D unclear. The V and J ends lost 0 bases and 1 base respectively, with 6 bases between them. CDR1 and CDR2 from the germline V gene are MNHEY and SVGAGI. This CDR3 has 14 amino acids. DNA of the CDR3: TGTGCCAGCAGTTACTCTGCGGTCCAAGAGACCCAGTACTTC. Amino acids: CASSYSAVQETQYF.

CDR3 coding DNA: TGTGCCAGCAGCTTAGTAGTCGGCACAGATACGCAGTATTTT. It specifies CASSLVVGTDTQYF. The gene calls are TRBV7-9 and TRBJ2-3; D is undetermined. The length of the CDR3 is 14 residues. Germline-derived CDR1 and CDR2 are SEHNR and FQNEAQ (reference sequence). V lost 1 base to trimming and J lost 1 base, with 6 bases between them.

The rearrangement uses TRBV4-1 and TRBJ2-1, with 13 positions matching TRBD2. The J segment lost 9 bases and the V segment lost 0 bases, leaving 23 bases of the junction unmatched. The CDR3 runs 22 residues. Germline V gene sequence: CDR1 MGHRA, CDR2 YSYEKL. CDR3 region: CASSQDLNEPLGLAGVLGEQFF. In DNA, the CDR3 is TGCGCCAGCAGCCAAGATCTCAACGAACCCCTTGGACTAGCGGGAGTTTTAGGTGAGCAGTTCTTC.

This chain links TRBV5-4 with TRBJ2-7; D gene uncertain. This CDR3 is built from 15 residues. V was trimmed by 1 base and J by 4 bases, leaving 15 bases between them. Germline-derived CDR1 and CDR2 are SGHNT and YYREEE (reference sequence). The CDR3 DNA reads TGTGCCAGCAGCTTGTGGGCAGGTGCTTCATACGAGCAGTACTTC. Protein: CASSLWAGASYEQYF.

This chain links TRBV7-8 with TRBJ2-2; 14 nucleotides line up with TRBD2. Trimming at V came to 1 base and at J to 1 base, leaving 8 bases not matched to a gene. The length of the CDR3 is 20 residues. CDR1 SGHVS and CDR2 FQNEAQ come from the germline V gene. CDR3 amino acids: CASSLVGLAGEAKNTGELFF. CDR3 in DNA: TGTGCCAGCAGCTTAGTGGGACTAGCGGGGGAAGCAAAGAACACCGGGGAGCTGTTTTTT.

The chain carries TRBV27 and TRBJ1-2, with TRBD1 matching over 7 bases. The CDR3 is made up of 12 amino acids. Germline V gene lookup returns CDR1 MNHEY and CDR2 SMNVEV (reference sequence). V shed 6 bases, J shed 4 bases, and the junction held 2 bases outside the gene matches. This chain's CDR3 is CASRGDSYGYTF. The CDR3, as DNA: TGTGCCAGCAGGGGGGACAGCTATGGCTACACCTTC.

This rearrangement joins TRBV18 to TRBJ2-5, with 14 positions matching TRBD2. The CDR3 spans 17 residues. Germline-derived CDR1 and CDR2 are KGHSH and LQKENI. V lost 4 bases, J lost 1 base, and 5 bases stayed unmatched. The CDR3 sequence is CASSLGTSGSGQETQYF. The CDR3 bases are TGTGCCAGCTCACTAGGGACTAGCGGGAGTGGCCAAGAGACCCAGTACTTC.

The chain uses TRBV9 and TRBJ2-3; 11 bases fit TRBD1. V shed 5 bases and J 0 bases; nucleotides not matched to a gene: 2. In germline, CDR1 is SGDLS, CDR2 YYNGEE. The CDR3 totals 15 residues. CDR3 nucleotides: TGTGCCAGCAGGGGACAGGGGGGGAGCACAGATACGCAGTATTTT. Its protein is CASRGQGGSTDTQYF. The variable domain in full, with the rest retrieved from reference TRBV9 and TRBJ2-3, is DSGVTQTPKHLITATGQRVTLRCSPRSGDLSVYWYQQSLDQGLQFLIQYYNGEERAKGNILERFSAQQFPDLHSELNLSSLELGDSALYFCASRGQGGSTDTQYFGPGTRLTVL.

The chain couples TRBV27 to TRBJ1-1; D perhaps matches TRBD1 (5 bases). V lost 2 bases to trimming and J lost 6 bases, with 13 bases between them. In germline, CDR1 is MNHEY, CDR2 SMNVEV (reference sequence). This CDR3 spans 14 amino acids. In DNA form, the CDR3 reads TGTGCCAGCAGTTTAAGGGGAGGAGGGGCTGAAGCTTTCTTT. Its translation: CASSLRGGGAEAFF.